These 26 T cell receptor beta chains came from one sample sequenced in a study of regulatory T cells in long-lasting Graves disease (dated by TCRdb to the early 2020s). Preparation of the library involved multiplex PCR. The listed sequencing device is Illumina HiSeq 4000. CDR3 regions were amplified by Arm-PCR with iRepertoire HTBI primers to construct TCR beta libraries. Starting from the raw public reads, TCRdb applied fastp trimming at Q25, assembled clones with MiXCR and retained in-frame beta chains. Entries that share a CDR3 protein sequence are merged under the most common genes and DNA. Present in this sample are 410,000 or so distinct CDR3 sequences, 14% to 15% of which were seen just once. 15% to 20% of the sample lies in the top ten. This sample's time point label indicates: newly diagnosed GD, antithyroid drugs for less than 3 months. For both TCR sequencing and RNA sequencing, RNA was extracted from PBMCs in TRIzol.

The sample was also linked to a second study, of T cells in Graves' hyperthyroidism and ophthalmopathy.

Specimen: peripheral blood mononuclear cells (PBMCs), collected at new diagnosis, from a patient treated with antithyroid drugs. The receptors derive from a woman in her 30s with Graves disease. Donor details come from another sample of the same person, matched by shared clones.

In its sample, this clonotype was seen many times. This CDR3 is CASSPPGRNSYEQYF. CDR3 bases: TGTGCCAGCTCACCACCGGGCAGGAACTCCTACGAGCAGTACTTC. The rearrangement links TRBV18 to TRBJ2-7; D is ambiguous. In germline, CDR1 is KGHSH, CDR2 LQKENI. V was trimmed by 0 bases and J by 0 bases, leaving 9 bases between them. The length of the CDR3 is 15 residues.

This clonotype was seen repeatedly, ten times or more. The V call is TRBV20-1, the J call TRBJ2-7, with D unresolved. The V and J ends lost 4 bases and 3 bases respectively, with 10 bases between them. Germline CDR1 DFQATT, CDR2 SNEGSKA (reference sequence). This CDR3 region has 12 residues. In nucleotides, the CDR3 is TGCAGTGCTACAATGGAAAACTACGAGCAGTACTTC. Protein product: CSATMENYEQYF.

This clonotype was counted many times. V usage is TRBV3-1 and J usage is TRBJ2-7, with 10 bases lining up with TRBD2. The germline V gene has CDR1 LGHDT and CDR2 YNNKEL (reference sequence). V lost 3 bases and J lost 5; bases outside the gene matches: 10. This CDR3 contains 16 residues. DNA of the CDR3: TGTGCCAGCAGCCATGCGGCTAGCGGGAGCCCCAACGAGCAGTACTTC. Translation: CASSHAASGSPNEQYF.

In this sample, this clonotype turned up many times. The CDR3 DNA follows: TGTGCCAGCAGTTTCTCGCTACTCAATGAGCAGTTCTTC. It codes for CASSFSLLNEQFF. The chain uses TRBV27 and TRBJ2-1; D call uncertain. The V gene's germline CDR1 is MNHEY and CDR2 SMNVEV (reference sequence). The V gene lost 3 bases and the J gene lost 6 bases, with 9 bases spanning the gap. This CDR3 region has 13 residues.

This clonotype occurred a few times. In nucleotides, the CDR3 is TGTGCCAGCAGTGATTATGGGCGGAGCACAGATACGCAGTATTTT. It specifies CASSDYGRSTDTQYF. The chain carries TRBV6-4 and TRBJ2-3; D gene uncertain. CDR1 MRHNA and CDR2 SNTAGT come from the germline V gene. The CDR3 extends over 15 amino acids. V was pared by 3 bases and J by 0 bases, with 10 bases between.

This clonotype was recorded many times. The chain is built from TRBV24-1 and TRBJ2-3, with D possibly TRBD1 on 7 matching bases. V was trimmed by 4 bases and J by 3 bases, leaving 16 bases between them. Germline V gives CDR1 KGHDR, CDR2 SFDVKD. This CDR3 contains 16 residues. The CDR3 DNA sequence: TGTGCCACCAGTGAGGAGGGGGCTCCTGAGACAGATACGCAGTATTTT. Amino acids: CATSEEGAPETDTQYF.

This clonotype was seen many times. The J gene is TRBJ2-3, the V gene TRBV6-1; TRBD2 matches at 9 bases. Trimming removed 7 bases from V and 0 bases from J; junction bases left unmatched: 8. This CDR3 spans 16 amino acids. The germline gives CDR1 MNHNS, CDR2 SASEGT. The CDR3 spells CASTSTSGSSTDTQYF. Here the CDR3 DNA reads TGTGCCAGCACTTCGACTAGCGGTTCTAGCACAGATACGCAGTATTTT.

Only a few counts were recorded for this clonotype. The V and J genes are TRBV4-2 and TRBJ1-2; D not resolved. Trimming took 7 bases from V and 0 from J, leaving 24 bases between them. The germline V gene encodes CDR1 LGHNA and CDR2 YNFKEQ. The CDR3 loop spans 18 amino acids. In DNA, the CDR3 is TGTGCCAGCAATCCAACAGACTCCTCTCGAGGAGCTAACTATGGCTACACCTTC. It specifies CASNPTDSSRGANYGYTF.

The rearrangement joins TRBV12-3 or TRBV12-4 to TRBJ2-2; 13 bases agree with TRBD2. This CDR3 spans 18 amino acids. V shed 10 bases and J 2 bases; nucleotides not matched to a gene: 13. The DNA for the CDR3 is TGTGCCACTAACTTCGGGACTAGCGGGGATCTTAACACCGGGGAGCTGTTTTTT. Amino acids: CATNFGTSGDLNTGELFF.

The gene calls are TRBV19 and TRBJ2-2; 8 bases line up with TRBD2. CDR3 size: 17 residues. The J segment lost 2 bases and the V segment lost 6 bases, leaving 11 bases of the junction unmatched. Germline assignment: CDR1 LNHDA and CDR2 SQIVND (reference sequence). DNA for the CDR3: TGTGCCAGTAGATCATTTGCGGGAGGAATAAACACCGGGGAGCTGTTTTTT. This codes for CASRSFAGGINTGELFF.

The rearrangement joins TRBV10-1 to TRBJ2-5, with D perhaps TRBD1 (5 bases). CDR3 length equals 14 residues. Trimming shortened V by 2 bases and J by 5 bases, and 12 bases separated the two germline ends. CDR1 is WNHNN and CDR2 is SYGVQD in the germline V gene (reference sequence). This CDR3 is CASSEKGAPETQYF. The CDR3 coding sequence is TGCGCCAGCAGTGAGAAAGGGGCCCCCGAGACCCAGTACTTC.

The chain has TRBV6-4 and TRBJ1-5; D gene ambiguous. V lost 5 bases and J lost 6, with 14 bases in between. This CDR3 has 14 residues. From germline, CDR1 is MRHNA and CDR2 SNTAGT. As DNA, the CDR3 is TGTGCCAGCAGTCCCGACAAACTAACTCAGCCCCAGCATTTT. As protein: CASSPDKLTQPQHF.

In its sample, this clonotype was seen many times. The genes are TRBV11-2 and TRBJ2-1; 8 bases line up with TRBD2. CDR1 SGHAT and CDR2 FQNNGV come from the germline V gene. CDR3 length equals 13 residues. V trimming: 6 bases; J trimming: 9 bases; junction bases outside the gene matches: 7. The CDR3 region has the DNA TGTGCCAGCAGTTTCCCGACTAGCGCTGAGCAGTTCTTC. Translation: CASSFPTSAEQFF. The full variable domain, in which reference TRBV11-2 and TRBJ2-1 provide the parts outside the CDR3, is EAGVAQSPRYKIIEKRQSVAFWCNPISGHATLYWYQQILGQGPKLLIQFQNNGVVDDSQLPKDRFSAERLKGVDSTLKIQPAKLEDSAVYLCASSFPTSAEQFFGPGTRLTVL.

This clonotype showed up many times. This chain joins TRBV7-3 and TRBJ2-1; tentatively, D is TRBD2 (5 bases). Germline lookup yields CDR1 SGHTA and CDR2 FQGTGA. The CDR3 length is 17 residues. The V end was cut by 0 bases, the J end by 0 bases, with 12 bases between. The CDR3 is CASSLTVSGRSYNEQFF. The CDR3 DNA follows: TGTGCCAGCAGCTTAACGGTGAGCGGCCGCTCCTACAATGAGCAGTTCTTC.

At least ten counts were recorded for this clonotype. V gene TRBV2 combines with J gene TRBJ2-1; D is ambiguous. V gave up 10 bases and J gave up 0 bases, with 13 bases separating them. Germline loops: CDR1 SNHLY, CDR2 FYNNEI. The length of the CDR3 is 14 residues. CDR3: CANKAPSSYNEQFF. In nucleotides, the CDR3 is TGTGCCAACAAGGCACCCAGCTCCTACAATGAGCAGTTCTTC.

This clonotype was counted ten times or more. The chain has TRBV6-1 and TRBJ1-5; 7 bases are shared with TRBD1. This CDR3 is built from 15 residues. Per the germline V gene, CDR1 is MNHNS and CDR2 is SASEGT. The V gene end was trimmed by 6 bases and the J gene end by 1 base; junction bases not matched to a gene: 6. In nucleotides, the CDR3 is TGTGCCAGCAGGGTCGACAGGGCAAGCAATCAGCCCCAGCATTTT. Amino acid sequence: CASRVDRASNQPQHF.

This clonotype was detected a few times. This chain connects TRBV20-1 to TRBJ2-7; no clear D gene. The CDR3 is 13 residues long. The V end was cut by 0 bases, the J end by 4 bases, with 10 bases between. Germline CDR1 is DFQATT and CDR2 is SNEGSKA (reference sequence). The CDR3 sequence is CSARDMAFYEQYF. CDR3 in DNA: TGCAGTGCTAGAGATATGGCTTTTTACGAGCAGTACTTC.

A single count supports this clonotype. A clone one base away is much larger, so this may be a read error. CDR3 in amino acids: CANSLGGQWEGEAFF. CDR3 nucleotides: TGTGCCAACAGCTTAGGGGGACAATGGGAGGGCGAAGCTTTCTTT. V usage is TRBV7-9 and J usage is TRBJ1-1; the D gene is possibly TRBD1 (6 bases). Germline values: CDR1 SEHNR, CDR2 FQNEAQ (reference sequence). CDR3 length equals 15 residues.

The gene calls are TRBV19 and TRBJ2-4, with TRBD2 as a possible D gene (6 bases). The CDR3 has 15 amino acids. From germline, CDR1 is LNHDA and CDR2 SQIVND (reference sequence). The V end was cut by 3 bases, the J end by 3 bases, with 12 bases between. The CDR3 DNA reads TGTGCCAGTAGTATCGGAGGGGTAGTCAAAAACATTCAGTACTTC. Translated: CASSIGGVVKNIQYF. The full variable domain, in which reference TRBV19 and TRBJ2-4 provide the parts outside the CDR3, is DGGITQSPKYLFRKEGQNVTLSCEQNLNHDAMYWYRQDPGQGLRLIYYSQIVNDFQKGDIAEGYSVSREKKESFPLTVTSAQKNPTAFYLCASSIGGVVKNIQYFGAGTRLSVL.

The rearrangement links TRBV12-3 or TRBV12-4 to TRBJ1-3; D is ambiguous. The CDR3 extends over 12 amino acids. The V and J ends lost 1 base and 10 bases respectively, with 8 bases between them. CDR3 amino acids: CASSLGRSTIYF. DNA for the CDR3: TGTGCCAGCAGTTTAGGAAGAAGTACCATATATTTT.

The rearrangement links TRBV3-1 to TRBJ2-2; D is uncertain. Germline-derived CDR1 and CDR2 are LGHDT and YNNKEL (reference sequence). The CDR3 totals 15 residues. V was pared by 4 bases and J by 2 bases, with 11 bases between. Here the CDR3 DNA reads TGTGCCAGCAGCCGCCGACTCTCAAACACCGGGGAGCTGTTTTTT. Amino acids: CASSRRLSNTGELFF.

This clonotype was counted a few times. V usage is TRBV19 and J usage is TRBJ2-7; D may be TRBD1 or TRBD2 (6 bases each). Trimming stripped 3 bases from V and 2 bases from J, with 11 bases between. There are 14 residues in the CDR3. Germline CDR1 and CDR2: LNHDA and SQIVND (reference sequence). The CDR3 sequence: CASSIKGGPYEQYF. The CDR3 DNA sequence: TGTGCCAGTAGTATCAAGGGGGGCCCCTACGAGCAGTACTTC.

Many counts were recorded for this clonotype. The germline gene is not matched at one end of the junction; a read error may be the cause. The chain employs TRBV3-1 and TRBJ2-1, with TRBD2 identical over 11 bases. Germline CDR1 LGHDT, CDR2 YNNKEL (reference sequence). The CDR3 sequence is 13 residues long. CDR3: CASSQGLAAPWGF. In nucleotides, the CDR3 is TGTGCCAGCAGCCAGGGACTAGCGGCCCCCTGGGGGTTC.

This clonotype was detected only once. Being one base from a much bigger clone, this may be a read error. As the CDR3 is not closed by the conserved phenylalanine or tryptophan, this likely results from a read error. J is TRBJ2-1 and V is TRBV29-1; D is possibly TRBD1 or TRBD2 (6 bases each). V gave up 3 bases and J gave up 7 bases, with 13 bases separating them. CDR1 and CDR2 from the germline V gene are SQVTM and ANQGSEA. The CDR3 length is 13 residues. DNA of the CDR3: TGCAGCGTTGAGAGTGTAGGGGGGAATGAGCAGTTCTCC. It is translated as CSVESVGGNEQFS.

This clonotype was recorded at least ten times. The chain employs TRBV9 and TRBJ2-1, with a possible D match to TRBD1 (6 bases). V lost 0 bases to trimming and J lost 1 base, with 8 bases between them. This CDR3 comprises 15 residues. Germline V gene sequence: CDR1 SGDLS, CDR2 YYNGEE. This CDR3 is CASSVEGVSYNEQFF. CDR3 nucleotides: TGTGCCAGCAGCGTAGAGGGGGTGTCCTACAATGAGCAGTTCTTC.

Concerning this clonotype: This may be a read error: a much more frequent sequence differs by one nucleotide. The chain is built from TRBV12-3 or TRBV12-4 and TRBJ2-3, with 10 bases that match TRBD2. There are 15 residues in the CDR3. As DNA, the CDR3 is TGTGCCAGCATCCCGACTAGCGGGTACACAGATACGCAGTGTTTT. Translated: CASIPTSGYTDTQCF.